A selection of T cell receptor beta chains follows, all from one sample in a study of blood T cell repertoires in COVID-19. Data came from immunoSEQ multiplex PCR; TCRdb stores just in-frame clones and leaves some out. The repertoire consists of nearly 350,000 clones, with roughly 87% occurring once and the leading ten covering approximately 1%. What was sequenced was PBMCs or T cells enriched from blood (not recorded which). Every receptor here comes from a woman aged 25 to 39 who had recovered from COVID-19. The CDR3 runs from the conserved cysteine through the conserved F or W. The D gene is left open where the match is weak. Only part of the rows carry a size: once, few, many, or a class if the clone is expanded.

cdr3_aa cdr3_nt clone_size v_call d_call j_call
CANYRPQGRNTIYF TGTGCCAACTACCGGCCCCAAGGAAGAAACACCATATATTTT . TRBV2 . TRBJ1-3
CASSLTTGTGGEQYF TGTGCCAGCAGTTTAACCACCGGGACAGGTGGCGAGCAGTACTTC . TRBV28 TRBD1 TRBJ2-7
CASSFSGQGNGYTF TGTGCCAGCAGTTTTTCGGGACAGGGGAATGGCTACACCTTC . TRBV27 TRBD1 TRBJ1-2
CASSRLAENTEAFF TGTGCCAGCTCACGTCTGGCGGAGAACACTGAAGCTTTCTTT . TRBV18 . TRBJ1-1
CASSLSTGYEQYF TGTGCCAGTAGTCTCTCGACAGGCTACGAGCAGTACTTC . TRBV19 . TRBJ2-7
CSVGGTGLNTEAFF TGCAGCGTTGGAGGAACAGGTTTGAACACTGAAGCTTTCTTT . TRBV29-1 . TRBJ1-1
CASISGKTLQEQFF TGTGCCAGCATATCGGGTAAGACTCTCCAGGAGCAGTTCTTC . TRBV2 . TRBJ2-1
CASSRQGTYTEAFF TGTGCCAGCAGTCGGCAGGGGACGTACACTGAAGCTTTCTTT . TRBV5-8 . TRBJ1-1
CASSLSSPAGGTYNEQFF TGTGCCAGCAGTTTATCTAGCCCAGCGGGGGGGACCTACAATGAGCAGTTCTTC . TRBV27 TRBD2 TRBJ2-1
CASSLERNEQFF TGTGCCAGCAGCTTAGAGAGAAATGAGCAGTTCTTC . TRBV11-3 . TRBJ2-1
CASSPRAGAYEQYF TGTGCCAGTAGTCCCCGGGCAGGGGCCTACGAGCAGTACTTC few TRBV19 . TRBJ2-7
CASSSGATNEKLFF TGTGCCAGCAGCTCGGGTGCAACTAATGAAAAACTGTTTTTT . TRBV7-2 . TRBJ1-4